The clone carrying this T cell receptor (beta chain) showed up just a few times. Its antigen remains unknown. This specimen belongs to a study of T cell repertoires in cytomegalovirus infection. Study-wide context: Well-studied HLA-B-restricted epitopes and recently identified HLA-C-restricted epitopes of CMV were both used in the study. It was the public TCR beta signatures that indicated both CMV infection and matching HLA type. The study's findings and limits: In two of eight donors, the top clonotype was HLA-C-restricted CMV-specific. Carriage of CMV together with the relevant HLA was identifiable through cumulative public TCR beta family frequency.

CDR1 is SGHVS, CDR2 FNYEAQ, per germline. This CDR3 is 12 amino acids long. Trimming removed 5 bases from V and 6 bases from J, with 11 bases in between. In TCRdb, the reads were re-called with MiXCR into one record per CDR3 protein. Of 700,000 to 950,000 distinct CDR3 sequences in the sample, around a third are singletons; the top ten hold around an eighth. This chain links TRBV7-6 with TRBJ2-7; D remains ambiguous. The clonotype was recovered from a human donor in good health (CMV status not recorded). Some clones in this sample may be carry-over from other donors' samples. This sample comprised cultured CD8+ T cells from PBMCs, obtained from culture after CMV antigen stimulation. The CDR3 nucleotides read TGTGCCAGCAGCGTAGACCCCTTCGAGCAGTACTTC. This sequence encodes CASSVDPFEQYF.